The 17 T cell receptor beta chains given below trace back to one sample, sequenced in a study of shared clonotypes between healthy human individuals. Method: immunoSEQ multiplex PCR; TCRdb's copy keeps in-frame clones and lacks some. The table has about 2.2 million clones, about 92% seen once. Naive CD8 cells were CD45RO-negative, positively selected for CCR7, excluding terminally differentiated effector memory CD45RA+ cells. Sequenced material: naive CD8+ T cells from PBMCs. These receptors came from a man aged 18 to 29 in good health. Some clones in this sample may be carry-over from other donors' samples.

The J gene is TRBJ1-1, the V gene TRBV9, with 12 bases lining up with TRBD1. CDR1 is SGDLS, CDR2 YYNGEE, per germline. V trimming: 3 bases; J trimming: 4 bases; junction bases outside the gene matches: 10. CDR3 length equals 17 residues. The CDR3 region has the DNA TGTGCCAGCAGCGGCCGGGACAGGGGGCTGGCGGGCACTGAAGCTTTCTTT. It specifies CASSGRDRGLAGTEAFF.

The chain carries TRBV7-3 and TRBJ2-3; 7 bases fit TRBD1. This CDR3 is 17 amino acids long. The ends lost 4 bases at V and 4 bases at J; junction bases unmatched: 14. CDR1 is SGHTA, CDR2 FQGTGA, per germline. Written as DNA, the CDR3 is TGTGCCAGCAGCTCCCCCCTCGTCGGACAGGCCCCAGATACGCAGTATTTT. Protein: CASSSPLVGQAPDTQYF.

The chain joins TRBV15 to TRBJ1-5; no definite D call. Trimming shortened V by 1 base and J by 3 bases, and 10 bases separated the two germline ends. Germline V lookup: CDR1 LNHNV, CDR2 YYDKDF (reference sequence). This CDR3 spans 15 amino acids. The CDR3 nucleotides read TGTGCCACCAGCAGAGGGCCGGGTACCAATCAGCCCCAGCATTTT. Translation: CATSRGPGTNQPQHF.

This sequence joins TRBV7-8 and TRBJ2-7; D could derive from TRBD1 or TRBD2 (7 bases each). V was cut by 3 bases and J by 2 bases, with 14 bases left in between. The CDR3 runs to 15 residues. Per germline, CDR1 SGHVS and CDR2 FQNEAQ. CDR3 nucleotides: TGTGCCAGCAGCTTCCGGCAGGGGGGGACCTACGAGCAGTACTTC. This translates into CASSFRQGGTYEQYF.

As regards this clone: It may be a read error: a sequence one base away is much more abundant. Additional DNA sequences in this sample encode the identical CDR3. The CDR3 DNA sequence: TGTGCCAGCAGCTTAACAGGGGAGCTGTTTTTT. This gives the protein CASSLTGELFF. The J gene is TRBJ2-2, the V gene TRBV7-3, with D unclear. Germline-derived CDR1 and CDR2 are SGHTA and FQGTGA. V dropped 0 bases and J dropped 8 bases, with 1 base sitting between them. This CDR3 region has 11 residues.

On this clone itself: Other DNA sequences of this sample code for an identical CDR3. CDR3 residues: CASSIWTSSGNTIYF. DNA of the CDR3: TGTGCCAGTAGTATATGGACAAGCTCTGGAAACACCATATATTTT. The rearrangement uses TRBV19 and TRBJ1-3, with D maybe TRBD1 (5 bases). CDR3 length: 15 residues. V gave up 2 bases and J gave up 0 bases, with 8 bases separating them. In germline, CDR1 is LNHDA, CDR2 SQIVND (reference sequence).

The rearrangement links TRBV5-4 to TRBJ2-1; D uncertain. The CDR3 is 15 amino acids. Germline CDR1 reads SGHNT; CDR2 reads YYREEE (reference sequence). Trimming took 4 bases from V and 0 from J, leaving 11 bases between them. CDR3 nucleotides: TGTGCCAGCAGCCTCGATATGAGCTCCTACAATGAGCAGTTCTTC. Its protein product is CASSLDMSSYNEQFF. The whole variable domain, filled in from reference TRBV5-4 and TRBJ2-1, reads ETGVTQSPTHLIKTRGQQVTLRCSSQSGHNTVSWYQQALGQGPQFIFQYYREEENGRGNFPPRFSGLQFPNYSSELNVNALELDDSALYLCASSLDMSSYNEQFFGPGTRLTVL.

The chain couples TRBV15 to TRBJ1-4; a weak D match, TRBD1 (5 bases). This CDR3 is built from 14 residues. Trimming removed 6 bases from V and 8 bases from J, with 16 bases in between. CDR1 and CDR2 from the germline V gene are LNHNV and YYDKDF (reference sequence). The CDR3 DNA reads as TGTGCCACCAGGGGGGAGGGGATGGAGGAAAAACTGTTTTTT. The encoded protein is CATRGEGMEEKLFF.

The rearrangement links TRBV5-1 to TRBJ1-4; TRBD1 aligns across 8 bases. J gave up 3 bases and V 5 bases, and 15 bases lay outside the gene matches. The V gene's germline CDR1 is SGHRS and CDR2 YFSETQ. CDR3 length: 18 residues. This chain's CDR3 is CASSKGQGIGRANEKLFF. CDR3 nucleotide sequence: TGCGCCAGCAGTAAAGGACAGGGCATTGGTAGGGCTAATGAAAAACTGTTTTTT. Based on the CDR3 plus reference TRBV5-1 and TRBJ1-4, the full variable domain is KAGVTQTPRYLIKTRGQQVTLSCSPISGHRSVSWYQQTPGQGLQFLFEYFSETQRNKGNFPGRFSGRQFSNSRSEMNVSTLELGDSALYLCASSKGQGIGRANEKLFFGSGTQLSVL.

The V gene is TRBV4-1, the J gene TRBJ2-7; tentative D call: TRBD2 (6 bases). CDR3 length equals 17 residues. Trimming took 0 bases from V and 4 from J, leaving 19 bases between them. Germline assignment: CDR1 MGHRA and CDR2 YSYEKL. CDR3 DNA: TGCGCCAGCAGCCAAGAGTCCGGGACTCGCGTAGGGTACGAGCAGTACTTC. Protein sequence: CASSQESGTRVGYEQYF.

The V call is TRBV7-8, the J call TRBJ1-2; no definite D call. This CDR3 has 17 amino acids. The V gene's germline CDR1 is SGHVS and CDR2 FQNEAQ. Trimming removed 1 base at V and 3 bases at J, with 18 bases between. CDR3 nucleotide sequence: TGTGCCAGCAGCTTAGATACCGCCGGGTTAGGCGACTATGGCTACACCTTC. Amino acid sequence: CASSLDTAGLGDYGYTF.

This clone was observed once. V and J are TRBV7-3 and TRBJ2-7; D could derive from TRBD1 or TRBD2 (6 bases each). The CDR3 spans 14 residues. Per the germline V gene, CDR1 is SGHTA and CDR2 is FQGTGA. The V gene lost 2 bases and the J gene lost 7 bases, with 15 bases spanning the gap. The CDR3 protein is CASSLGGGLNEQYF. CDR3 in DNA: TGTGCCAGCAGCTTAGGAGGGGGTTTGAATGAGCAGTACTTC.

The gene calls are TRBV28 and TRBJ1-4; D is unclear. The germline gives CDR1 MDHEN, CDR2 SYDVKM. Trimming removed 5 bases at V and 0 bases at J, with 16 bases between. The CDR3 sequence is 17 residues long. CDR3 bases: TGTGCCAGCAGTCCGGTGAAAACCGGTGCAACTAATGAAAAACTGTTTTTT. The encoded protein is CASSPVKTGATNEKLFF.

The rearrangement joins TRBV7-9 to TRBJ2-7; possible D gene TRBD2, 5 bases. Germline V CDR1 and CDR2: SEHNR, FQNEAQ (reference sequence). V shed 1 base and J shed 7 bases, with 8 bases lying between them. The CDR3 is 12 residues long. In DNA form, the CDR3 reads TGTGCCAGCAGCTTAGATGGGAGTGAGCAGTACTTC. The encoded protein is CASSLDGSEQYF.

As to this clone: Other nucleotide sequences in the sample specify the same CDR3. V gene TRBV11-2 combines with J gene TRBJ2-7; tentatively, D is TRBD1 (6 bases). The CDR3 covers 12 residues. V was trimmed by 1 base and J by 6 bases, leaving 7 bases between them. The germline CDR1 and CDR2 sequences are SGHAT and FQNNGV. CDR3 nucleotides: TGTGCCAGCAGCTTAGGGGGGCGCGAGCAGTACTTC. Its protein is CASSLGGREQYF.

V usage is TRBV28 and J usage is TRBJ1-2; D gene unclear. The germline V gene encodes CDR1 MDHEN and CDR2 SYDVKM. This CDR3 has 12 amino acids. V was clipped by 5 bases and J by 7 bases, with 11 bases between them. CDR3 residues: CASSLRPFGYTF. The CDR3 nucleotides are TGTGCCAGCAGTCTCCGGCCTTTTGGCTACACCTTC.

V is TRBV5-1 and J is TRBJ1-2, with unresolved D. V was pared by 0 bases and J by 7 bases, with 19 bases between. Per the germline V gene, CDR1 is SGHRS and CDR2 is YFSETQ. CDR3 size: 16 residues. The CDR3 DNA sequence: TGCGCCAGCAGCTTGGAAGGTGCCCGCTATCCGGGTGGCTACACCTTC. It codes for CASSLEGARYPGGYTF.